This TCR beta chain was captured in a study of OX40 agonist ivuxolimab in advanced cancers. Study as a whole: Cancers in dose escalation were hepatocellular, melanoma, renal cell and head and neck.

The CDR3 is made up of 16 amino acids. Germline CDR1 is SGHAT and CDR2 is FQDESV (reference sequence). J gave up 0 bases and V 5 bases, and 5 bases lay outside the gene matches. Repertoires were generated with immunoSEQ multiplex PCR, while TCRdb's copy carries only in-frame clones and drops some. The data hold tens of thousands of clones, with roughly 83% observed a single time. This clonotype was sampled from an adult with an advanced solid tumor such as melanoma, head and neck, liver or kidney cancer. This material consisted of CD4+ or CD8+ T cells sorted from blood, taken in a trial of the OX40 agonist ivuxolimab. V is TRBV11-1 and J is TRBJ2-5; 11 positions agree with TRBD2. CDR3 in amino acids: CASSIASGGNQETQYF. In DNA, the CDR3 is TGTGCCAGCAGCATTGCTAGCGGGGGGAACCAAGAGACCCAGTACTTC.